One sample yielded the 29 T cell receptor beta chains listed below, sequenced in a study of Ad26.COV2.S vaccination and SARS-CoV-2 variants. The assay was immunoSEQ multiplex PCR, and TCRdb's table has in-frame clones only and misses some. The repertoire holds some 520,000 clones, with roughly 85% as singletons. Treatment given: some 20 received Ad26.COV2.S at low or high dose, single or two shots; about 5 received placebo; per-sample allocation not given. Samples came from day 63 after the first vaccine or placebo injection. This specimen consisted of peripheral blood, obtained in a trial of Ad26.COV2.S vaccine versus placebo. These receptors were collected from a person aged 18-65 years who received the Ad26.COV2.S COVID-19 vaccine or a placebo.

The chain is built from TRBV5-4 and TRBJ1-3, with D perhaps TRBD1 (6 bases). CDR3 length: 17 amino acids. Germline CDR1 SGHNT, CDR2 YYREEE (reference sequence). V lost 4 bases, J lost 0 bases, and 17 bases lay in between. DNA of the CDR3: TGTGCCAGCAGCCTAGGGCAGGGGTCCATCTCTGGAAACACCATATATTTT. Protein: CASSLGQGSISGNTIYF.

The rearrangement joins TRBV3-1 (or the pseudogene TRBV3-2) to TRBJ2-2; the match to TRBD1 covers 7 bases. CDR1 and CDR2 from the germline V gene are LGHDT and YNNKEL (reference sequence). The junction had 12 bases not matched to a gene; V was cut back by 4 bases and J by 4 bases. The CDR3 is 17 residues long. CDR3 bases: TGTGCCAGCAGCCTCATCTTGCCGACAGGGAGCACCGGGGAGCTGTTTTTT. Amino acid sequence: CASSLILPTGSTGELFF.

J is TRBJ2-1 and V is TRBV11-1; a weak D match, TRBD1 (5 bases). CDR1 is SGHAT, CDR2 FQDESV, per germline (reference sequence). The CDR3 contains 16 residues. Deletions cut 5 bases from V and 2 bases from J, with 16 bases between. The CDR3 DNA reads as TGTGCCAGCAGCCCACCGACAAGGGGTGCCTACAATGAGCAGTTCTTC. Amino acids: CASSPPTRGAYNEQFF. The full variable domain, in which reference TRBV11-1 and TRBJ2-1 provide the parts outside the CDR3, is EAEVAQSPRYKITEKSQAVAFWCDPISGHATLYWYRQILGQGPELLVQFQDESVVDDSQLPKDRFSAERLKGVDSTLKIQPAELGDSAMYLCASSPPTRGAYNEQFFGPGTRLTVL.

This clone was seen more than once but under ten times. Other DNA sequences within the sample encode an identical CDR3. The chain combines TRBV30 with TRBJ1-1; weak D call: TRBD1 (6 bases). CDR1 and CDR2 from the germline V gene are GTSNPN and SVGIG (reference sequence). The CDR3 length is 13 residues. Trimming removed 3 bases at V and 1 base at J, with 9 bases between. The CDR3 reads CAWRGRGNTEAFF. CDR3 sequence (DNA): TGTGCCTGGAGAGGCAGGGGGAACACTGAAGCTTTCTTT.

A remark on this clone: One end of the junction varies from germline; a read error may be responsible. The chain carries TRBV28 and TRBJ1-1; a possible D gene is TRBD1 (5 bases). There are 14 residues in the CDR3. From germline, CDR1 is MDHEN and CDR2 SYDVKM. The CDR3 protein is CTSESPGGNTEAFF. The CDR3 nucleotides read TGTACCAGCGAAAGCCCTGGGGGGAACACTGAAGCTTTCTTT.

The chain combines TRBV11-2 with TRBJ2-1; 8 bases are a match to TRBD2. The germline V gene encodes CDR1 SGHAT and CDR2 FQNNGV. The V segment lost 4 bases and the J segment 6 bases; nucleotides outside the gene matches: 11. This CDR3 comprises 16 residues. This CDR3 reads CASSSRVGLGGNEQFF. CDR3 DNA sequence: TGTGCCAGCAGCTCCCGTGTGGGACTAGGGGGCAATGAGCAGTTCTTC.

The chain recombines TRBV10-3 with TRBJ2-1; 9 bases line up with TRBD2. This CDR3 region has 17 residues. The junction had 7 bases not matched to a gene; V was cut back by 3 bases and J by 1 base. Per the germline V gene, CDR1 is ENHRY and CDR2 is SYGVKD. In nucleotides, the CDR3 is TGTGCCATCAGTGATTCGCTAGCGGGAAGGTCCTACAATGAGCAGTTCTTC. Translation: CAISDSLAGRSYNEQFF.

In this sample, this clone turned up a few times. The chain recombines TRBV10-2 with TRBJ1-5, with D hard to call. The V end was cut by 0 bases, the J end by 9 bases, with 12 bases between. This CDR3 has 14 amino acids. Germline-derived CDR1 and CDR2 are WSHSY and SAAADI. The CDR3, as DNA: TGCGCCAGCAGTGAGTCCGGGAGCGGGTGGCCCCAGCATTTT. It specifies CASSESGSGWPQHF.

The chain uses TRBV14 and TRBJ2-5; D remains ambiguous. Germline V gene lookup returns CDR1 SGHDN and CDR2 FVKESK. This CDR3 region has 13 residues. V was clipped by 0 bases and J by 2 bases, with 4 bases between them. CDR3 sequence reads: CASSQDLQETQYF. DNA for the CDR3: TGTGCCAGCAGCCAAGACCTACAAGAGACCCAGTACTTC.

A single count supports this clone. This sample includes further DNA sequences coding for the same CDR3. V and J are TRBV7-9 and TRBJ2-3; 8 bases match TRBD2. The CDR3 runs to 15 residues. Germline CDR1 and CDR2: SEHNR and FQNEAQ (reference sequence). Trimming cost V 1 base and J 1 base; bases outside gene matches: 1. The CDR3 bases are TGTGCCAGCAGCTTAGTAGCGGGACGCACAGATACGCAGTATTTT. Its protein product is CASSLVAGRTDTQYF.

This rearrangement joins TRBV28 to TRBJ2-5, with 7 bases fitting TRBD1. CDR3 length: 15 residues. Germline loops: CDR1 MDHEN, CDR2 SYDVKM. The V segment lost 6 bases and the J segment 4 bases; nucleotides outside the gene matches: 11. The CDR3 loop is CASSLRTGVRETQYF. The CDR3 bases are TGTGCCAGCAGCTTGCGTACAGGGGTTCGAGAGACCCAGTACTTC.

The chain combines TRBV6-2 or TRBV6-3 with TRBJ2-7; D not resolved. V was clipped by 1 base and J by 1 base, with 5 bases between them. Per the germline V gene, CDR1 is MNHEY and CDR2 is SVGEGT. The CDR3 consists of 13 residues. The CDR3 DNA is TGTGCCAGCAGTTACTTCAGTTCCTACGAGCAGTACTTC. Protein product: CASSYFSSYEQYF.

V gene TRBV30 combines with J gene TRBJ2-7, with D perhaps matching TRBD2 (5 bases). CDR3 length: 12 residues. Deletions cut 5 bases from V and 2 bases from J, with 10 bases between. The V gene's germline CDR1 is GTSNPN and CDR2 SVGIG (reference sequence). The CDR3 sequence is CAWGTAAYEQYF. Written as DNA, the CDR3 is TGTGCCTGGGGAACAGCGGCCTACGAGCAGTACTTC. Drawing the rest from reference TRBV30 and TRBJ2-7, the complete variable domain is SQTIHQWPATLVQPVGSPLSLECTVEGTSNPNLYWYRQAAGRGLQLLFYSVGIGQISSEVPQNLSASRPQDRQFILSSKKLLLSDSGFYLCAWGTAAYEQYFGPGTRLTVT.

This chain links TRBV18 with TRBJ2-1; no clear D gene. Germline CDR1 is KGHSH and CDR2 is LQKENI. Between the trimmed V and J ends, which lost 8 bases and 0 bases, there was a span of 20 bases. This CDR3 has 17 residues. DNA of the CDR3: TGTGCCAGCACGACCGGTTGGCCCGAAAGCTCCTACAATGAGCAGTTCTTC. It codes for CASTTGWPESSYNEQFF. Full variable domain (remainder filled in from reference TRBV18 and TRBJ2-1): NAGVMQNPRHLVRRRGQEARLRCSPMKGHSHVYWYRQLPEEGLKFMVYLQKENIIDESGMPKERFSAEFPKEGPSILRIQQVVRGDSAAYFCASTTGWPESSYNEQFFGPGTRLTVL.

V is TRBV18 and J is TRBJ2-5; D is perhaps TRBD1 (6 bases). Trimming removed 2 bases at V and 2 bases at J, with 9 bases between. This CDR3 region has 14 residues. In germline, CDR1 is KGHSH, CDR2 LQKENI. Here the CDR3 DNA reads TGTGCCAGCTCACCAAGGACAGCTCAAGAGACCCAGTACTTC. Translated: CASSPRTAQETQYF.

This clone appeared a single time. The V and J genes are TRBV10-3 and TRBJ2-1; no clear D. Germline assignment: CDR1 ENHRY and CDR2 SYGVKD. This CDR3 spans 15 amino acids. V shed 5 bases and J shed 0 bases, with 11 bases lying between them. The CDR3 bases are TGTGCCATCAGTTCACTGCGGAGCTCCTACAATGAGCAGTTCTTC. It codes for CAISSLRSSYNEQFF.

The CDR3 protein is CSASESSGQGETQYF. The CDR3 nucleotides read TGCAGTGCTAGTGAATCTTCGGGACAGGGAGAGACCCAGTACTTC. This chain connects TRBV20-1 to TRBJ2-5; 9 nucleotides match TRBD1. The germline V gene has CDR1 DFQATT and CDR2 SNEGSKA (reference sequence). This CDR3 has 15 amino acids. The J segment lost 4 bases and the V segment lost 3 bases, leaving 9 bases of the junction unmatched.

The V and J genes are TRBV5-6 and TRBJ2-2; TRBD2 matches 9 bases. V lost 0 bases, J lost 8 bases, and 5 bases stayed unmatched. Germline CDR1 reads SGHDT; CDR2 reads YYEEEE. CDR3 length equals 15 residues. The CDR3: CASSLGTSDFGELFF. In DNA, the CDR3 is TGTGCCAGCAGCTTGGGGACTAGCGATTTTGGGGAGCTGTTTTTT.

The chain joins TRBV7-9 to TRBJ2-3; D not certain. V lost 4 bases and J lost 2, with 7 bases in between. The V gene's germline CDR1 is SEHNR and CDR2 FQNEAQ (reference sequence). The CDR3 has 13 residues. CDR3 in amino acids: CASSSKDTDTQYF. In DNA form, the CDR3 reads TGTGCCAGCAGCTCTAAGGACACAGATACGCAGTATTTT.

This clone has more than one count but fewer than ten. The CDR3: CAITGQGHNLAPGEQYF. In DNA form, the CDR3 reads TGCGCCATCACGGGACAGGGCCACAATTTGGCCCCCGGCGAGCAGTACTTC. The chain links TRBV4-1 to TRBJ2-7; TRBD1 matches 9 bases. The V and J ends lost 10 bases and 6 bases, in that order; junction bases with no gene match: 22. The CDR3 runs 17 residues. Germline V gene lookup returns CDR1 MGHRA and CDR2 YSYEKL.

The rearrangement links TRBV11-2 to TRBJ2-3, with D unclear. Trimming left V 4 bases short and J 0 bases short, with 8 bases between. Germline values: CDR1 SGHAT, CDR2 FQNNGV. CDR3 length equals 14 residues. CDR3 residues: CASSSTRSTDTQYF. The CDR3 region has the DNA TGTGCCAGCAGCTCCACCAGAAGCACAGATACGCAGTATTTT.

J is TRBJ2-5 and V is TRBV9; D uncertain. This CDR3 contains 15 residues. Trimming removed 0 bases at V and 0 bases at J, with 9 bases between. The V gene's germline CDR1 is SGDLS and CDR2 YYNGEE. CDR3 coding DNA: TGTGCCAGCAGCGTAGCGGTCTCCTACCAAGAGACCCAGTACTTC. Protein product: CASSVAVSYQETQYF.

This chain connects TRBV28 to TRBJ1-2; D unresolved. CDR1 is MDHEN, CDR2 SYDVKM, per germline. The CDR3 runs 14 residues. Deletions cut 1 base from V and 2 bases from J, with 8 bases between. DNA for the CDR3: TGTGCCAGCAGTTTATCAGGACGAAACTATGGCTACACCTTC. Translation gives CASSLSGRNYGYTF.

The chain couples TRBV7-8 to TRBJ2-3; TRBD2 agrees at 8 bases. Per germline, CDR1 SGHVS and CDR2 FQNEAQ. The CDR3 length is 16 residues. Trimming at V came to 1 base and at J to 1 base, leaving 4 bases not matched to a gene. The CDR3 DNA follows: TGTGCCAGCAGCTTAGGGTTGACTAGCGGCACAGATACGCAGTATTTT. Translated, it gives CASSLGLTSGTDTQYF.

The chain joins TRBV6-1 to TRBJ2-5; the D gene is possibly TRBD1 (5 bases). V lost 3 bases and J lost 1, with 15 bases in between. The germline gives CDR1 MNHNS, CDR2 SASEGT. The CDR3 covers 16 residues. The CDR3 sequence is CASSEWEKGFQETQYF. DNA for the CDR3: TGTGCCAGCAGTGAGTGGGAAAAGGGGTTCCAAGAGACCCAGTACTTC.

J is TRBJ1-6 and V is TRBV6-1; TRBD1 might be the D (5 bases). The CDR3 runs 15 residues. V lost 3 bases, J lost 9 bases, and 15 bases lay in between. Germline-derived CDR1 and CDR2 are MNHNS and SASEGT. CDR3 nucleotides: TGTGCCAGCAGTGATGGGCCAGGGATCAGTTCACCCCTCCACTTT. Its translation: CASSDGPGISSPLHF.

V is TRBV30 and J is TRBJ1-6; D remains unclear. The CDR3 sequence is 14 residues long. V lost 0 bases and J 8 bases, leaving 11 bases between the germline ends. The germline CDR1 and CDR2 sequences are GTSNPN and SVGIG (reference sequence). For the CDR3, the DNA is TGTGCCTGGAGTGTAGACGGGAGGGATTCACCCCTCCACTTT. Its translation is CAWSVDGRDSPLHF.

In nucleotides, the CDR3 is TGTGCCAGCAGCCCAGATCACGGGTGGGAGACCCAGTACTTC. Translation gives CASSPDHGWETQYF. The genes are TRBV28 and TRBJ2-5, with D uncertain. Trimming took 6 bases from V and 5 from J, leaving 16 bases between them. The germline CDR1 and CDR2 sequences are MDHEN and SYDVKM. This CDR3 is 14 amino acids long.

The chain employs TRBV10-3 and TRBJ1-3, with a tentative D call TRBD1 (6 bases). Trimming took off 0 bases at V and 4 bases at J, with 10 bases between the two ends. The CDR3 has 15 residues. Germline V gene lookup returns CDR1 ENHRY and CDR2 SYGVKD. The CDR3 is CAISESPRGGNTIYF. CDR3 nucleotides: TGTGCCATCAGTGAGTCCCCCAGGGGAGGAAACACCATATATTTT.